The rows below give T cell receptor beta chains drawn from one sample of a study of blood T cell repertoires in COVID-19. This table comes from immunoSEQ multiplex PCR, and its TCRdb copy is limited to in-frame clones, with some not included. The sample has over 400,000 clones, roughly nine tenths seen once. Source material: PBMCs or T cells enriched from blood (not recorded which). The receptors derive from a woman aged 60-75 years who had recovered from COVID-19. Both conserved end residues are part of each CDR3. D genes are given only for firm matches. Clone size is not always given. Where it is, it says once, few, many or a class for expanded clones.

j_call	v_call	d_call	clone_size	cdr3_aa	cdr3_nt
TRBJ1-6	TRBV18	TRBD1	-	CASSSRDRGLRSYNSPLHF	TGTGCCAGCTCATCCCGGGACAGGGGTTTACGGTCCTATAATTCACCCCTCCACTTT
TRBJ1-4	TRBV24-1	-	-	CATTRPRSGRGEKLFF	TGTGCCACCACCCGACCACGGTCTGGGAGGGGTGAAAAACTGTTTTTT
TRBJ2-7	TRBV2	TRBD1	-	CASSVSQGAGEQYF	TGTGCCAGCAGTGTGTCCCAGGGGGCGGGTGAGCAGTACTTC
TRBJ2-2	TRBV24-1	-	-	CATSDLLTGELFF	TGTGCCACCAGTGATTTACTCACCGGGGAGCTGTTTTTT
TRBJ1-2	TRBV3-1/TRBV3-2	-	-	CASSQAVSYGYTF	TGTGCCAGCAGTCAAGCCGTCAGCTATGGCTACACCTTC
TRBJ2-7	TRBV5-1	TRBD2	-	CASSPGLAGAPGEQYF	TGCGCCAGCAGCCCCGGACTAGCGGGAGCCCCGGGGGAGCAGTACTTC
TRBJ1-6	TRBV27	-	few	CASSLYGRGVNSPLHF	TGTGCCAGCAGTTTATACGGTCGGGGGGTTAATTCACCCCTCCACTTT
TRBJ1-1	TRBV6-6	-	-	CASKTTVGGEAFF	TGTGCCAGCAAGACGACAGTAGGGGGTGAAGCTTTCTTT
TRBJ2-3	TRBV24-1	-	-	CATSNRGSTDTQYF	TGTGCCACCAGTAACCGGGGTAGCACAGATACGCAGTATTTT
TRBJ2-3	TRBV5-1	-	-	CASHRDTSTDTQYF	TGCGCCAGCCACCGGGACACCAGCACAGATACGCAGTATTTT
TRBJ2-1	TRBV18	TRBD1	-	CASSRQGANYNEQFF	TGTGCCAGCTCCCGACAGGGGGCGAACTACAATGAGCAGTTCTTC
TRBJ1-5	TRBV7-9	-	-	CASSLGGGQPQHF	TGTGCCAGCAGCTTAGGGGGGGGTCAGCCCCAGCATTTT
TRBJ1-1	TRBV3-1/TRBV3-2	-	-	CATRGARATEAFF	TGTGCTACCCGGGGGGCAAGGGCCACTGAAGCTTTCTTT
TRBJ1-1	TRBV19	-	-	CASSPVLNTEAFF	TGTGCCAGTAGTCCAGTTTTGAACACTGAAGCTTTCTTT
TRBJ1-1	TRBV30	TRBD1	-	CAWSRQGGTEAFF	TGTGCCTGGAGTAGACAGGGGGGTACTGAAGCTTTCTTT
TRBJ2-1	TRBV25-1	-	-	CASSPELVYNEQFF	TGTGCCAGCTCCCCGGAGTTAGTATACAATGAGCAGTTCTTC
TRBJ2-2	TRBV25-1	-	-	CASSEYGFLAGELFF	TGTGCCAGCAGTGAATACGGGTTCTTAGCCGGGGAGCTGTTTTTT
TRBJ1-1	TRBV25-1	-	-	CASRQGLTEAFF	TGTGCCAGCAGGCAGGGTCTCACTGAAGCTTTCTTT
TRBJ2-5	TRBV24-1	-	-	CATSSPSGTSQETQYF	TGTGCCACCAGTTCCCCCTCCGGGACATCTCAAGAGACCCAGTACTTC
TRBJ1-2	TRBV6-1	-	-	CASSEAMAGSGGYTF	TGTGCCAGCAGTGAAGCGATGGCAGGGTCGGGCGGCTACACCTTC
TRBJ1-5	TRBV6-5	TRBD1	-	CASSLTGVVAQPQHF	TGTGCCAGCAGCCTTACAGGGGTTGTGGCTCAGCCCCAGCATTTT
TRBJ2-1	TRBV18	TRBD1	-	CASSPRTGDYNEQFF	TGTGCCAGCTCGCCTAGGACAGGGGACTACAATGAGCAGTTCTTC
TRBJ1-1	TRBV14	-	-	CASSRQPPQAAFF	TGTGCCAGCAGCCGACAGCCTCCTCAAGCCGCTTTCTTT
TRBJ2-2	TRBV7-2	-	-	CASRGDTTGELFF	TGTGCCAGCAGAGGGGACACCACCGGGGAGCTGTTTTTT
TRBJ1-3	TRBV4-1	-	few	CASSQEQAASAGNTIYF	TGCGCCAGCAGCCAAGAACAGGCTGCCTCAGCTGGAAACACCATATATTTT
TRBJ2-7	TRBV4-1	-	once	CASSQVMGSSYEQYF	TGCGCCAGCAGCCAAGTAATGGGGAGCTCCTACGAGCAGTACTTC
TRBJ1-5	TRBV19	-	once	CASSQVGVQPQHF	TGTGCCAGTAGCCAGGTAGGGGTGCAGCCCCAGCATTTT
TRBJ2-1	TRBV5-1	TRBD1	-	CASSLDRGSNEQFF	TGCGCCAGCAGCTTGGACAGGGGTTCGAATGAGCAGTTCTTC
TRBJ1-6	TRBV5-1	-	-	CASSFGGDNSPLHF	TGCGCCAGCAGCTTCGGGGGAGATAATTCACCCCTCCACTTT
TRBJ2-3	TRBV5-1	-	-	CASSYGADTQYF	TGCGCCAGCAGCTATGGAGCCGATACGCAGTATTTT
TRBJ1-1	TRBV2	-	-	CASSDTLEGTEAFF	TGTGCCAGCAGTGACACTCTGGAGGGCACTGAAGCTTTCTTT
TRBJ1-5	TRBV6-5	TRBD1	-	CATLWDRGLGQPQHF	TGTGCCACGCTCTGGGACAGGGGGCTCGGTCAGCCCCAGCATTTT
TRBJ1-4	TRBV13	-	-	CASSQGFRTNEKLFF	TGTGCCAGCAGCCAGGGTTTTCGCACTAATGAAAAACTGTTTTTT
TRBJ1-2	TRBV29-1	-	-	CSAQEGYGYTF	TGCAGCGCACAGGAGGGCTATGGCTACACCTTC
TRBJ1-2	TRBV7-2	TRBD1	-	CASSLGQGEAGYTF	TGTGCCAGCAGCTTAGGGCAGGGGGAAGCTGGCTACACCTTC
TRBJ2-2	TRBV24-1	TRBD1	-	CATSDPGQGATTGELFF	TGTGCCACCAGTGATCCGGGACAGGGGGCGACCACCGGGGAGCTGTTTTTT
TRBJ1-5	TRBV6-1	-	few	CASSEAGRGNQPQHF	TGTGCCAGCAGTGAAGCGGGGCGAGGCAATCAGCCCCAGCATTTT
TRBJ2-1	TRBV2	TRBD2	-	CASSYGGGIREQFF	TGTGCCAGCAGCTATGGCGGGGGGATTAGGGAGCAGTTCTTC
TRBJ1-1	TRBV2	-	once	CASNTELINTEAFF	TGTGCCAGCAACACAGAGTTGATTAACACTGAAGCTTTCTTT
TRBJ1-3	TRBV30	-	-	CAWSGRSSGNTIYF	TGTGCCTGGAGTGGACGGAGCTCTGGAAACACCATATATTTT
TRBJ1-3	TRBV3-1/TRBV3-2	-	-	CASSQAGGLENTIYF	TGTGCCAGCAGCCAAGCTGGGGGCCTGGAAAACACCATATATTTT
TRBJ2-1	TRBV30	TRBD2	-	CAWSVPGLSNPNEQFF	TGTGCCTGGAGTGTACCGGGACTATCGAATCCCAATGAGCAGTTCTTC
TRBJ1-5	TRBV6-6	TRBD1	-	CASKAGGGQPQHF	TGTGCCAGCAAGGCAGGGGGAGGTCAGCCCCAGCATTTT
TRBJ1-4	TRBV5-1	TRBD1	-	CASSLAGTDNEKLFF	TGCGCCAGCAGCTTGGCCGGGACAGATAATGAAAAACTGTTTTTT
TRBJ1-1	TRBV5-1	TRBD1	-	CASSFGQGGEAFF	TGCGCCAGCAGCTTCGGACAGGGAGGTGAAGCTTTCTTT
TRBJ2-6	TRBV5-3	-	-	CARSPREEASKKSGANVLTF	TGTGCCAGAAGCCCCCGAGAGGAAGCCTCGAAAAAATCTGGGGCCAACGTCCTGACTTTC
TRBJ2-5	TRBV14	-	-	CASSRGPRETQYF	TGTGCCAGCAGCCGAGGCCCGCGGGAGACCCAGTACTTC
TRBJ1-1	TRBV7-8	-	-	CASSSPGGARTEAFF	TGTGCCAGCAGCTCCCCGGGGGGGGCGAGGACTGAAGCTTTCTTT
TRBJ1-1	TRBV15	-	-	CATSRDLAAGKNTEAFF	TGTGCCACCAGCAGAGATCTCGCCGCCGGGAAGAACACTGAAGCTTTCTTT
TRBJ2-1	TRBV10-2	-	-	CASSEALSYNEQFF	TGCGCCAGCAGTGAGGCGTTATCCTACAATGAGCAGTTCTTC
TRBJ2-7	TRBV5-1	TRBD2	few	CASSLPGGTYEQYF	TGCGCCAGCAGCTTGCCGGGAGGGACCTACGAGCAGTACTTC
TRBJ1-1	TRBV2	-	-	CASSLGGNTEAFF	TGTGCCAGCAGTTTAGGGGGGAACACTGAAGCTTTCTTT
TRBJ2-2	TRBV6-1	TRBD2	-	CASSVLAGGPGTGELFF	TGTGCCAGCAGTGTACTAGCGGGGGGGCCGGGCACCGGGGAGCTGTTTTTT
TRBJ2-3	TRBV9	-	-	CASSVAGGSTDTQYF	TGTGCCAGCAGCGTAGCGGGGGGCTCCACAGATACGCAGTATTTT
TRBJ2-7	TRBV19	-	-	CASQDSFTEQYF	TGTGCCAGCCAGGACAGTTTCACCGAGCAGTACTTC
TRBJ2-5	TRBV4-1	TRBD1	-	CASSQVMSEVTGGVRETQYF	TGCGCCAGCAGCCAAGTTATGTCAGAAGTGACAGGGGGCGTTCGAGAGACCCAGTACTTC
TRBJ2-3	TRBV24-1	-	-	CATSDSGGPDTQYF	TGTGCCACCAGTGACTCGGGGGGCCCAGATACGCAGTATTTT